This T cell receptor (beta chain) came from a study of blood T cell repertoires in COVID-19. Overall study context: Both acute and convalescent COVID-19 samples were obtained from the United States, Italy and Spain. The cDNA or gDNA used as material had been derived from T cells, B-cell-depleted T cells, or PBMCs.

Original methodology: Amplification with reference gene primers provided the estimates of nucleated cell counts. Data came from immunoSEQ multiplex PCR; TCRdb stores just in-frame clones and leaves some out. V, J and clone size are taken as reported in that table, and D and trimming were inferred from the DNA itself. The sample carries approximately 330,000 clones, 80% to 90% recorded once. Seattle enrolled patients during active infection and tracked them longitudinally. The V and J ends lost 4 bases and 0 bases respectively, with 14 bases between them. The CDR3 runs 17 residues. The V gene's germline CDR1 is SGHKS and CDR2 YYEKEE (reference sequence).

J is TRBJ1-6 and V is TRBV5-5; D not resolved. The receptor's source is a man aged 30 to 39 with COVID-19, enrolled during active disease. The sample consisted of peripheral blood. CDR3 sequence: CASSGGSRNSYNSPLHF. CDR3 DNA: TGTGCCAGCAGCGGTGGGTCCAGGAACTCCTATAATTCACCCCTCCACTTT.